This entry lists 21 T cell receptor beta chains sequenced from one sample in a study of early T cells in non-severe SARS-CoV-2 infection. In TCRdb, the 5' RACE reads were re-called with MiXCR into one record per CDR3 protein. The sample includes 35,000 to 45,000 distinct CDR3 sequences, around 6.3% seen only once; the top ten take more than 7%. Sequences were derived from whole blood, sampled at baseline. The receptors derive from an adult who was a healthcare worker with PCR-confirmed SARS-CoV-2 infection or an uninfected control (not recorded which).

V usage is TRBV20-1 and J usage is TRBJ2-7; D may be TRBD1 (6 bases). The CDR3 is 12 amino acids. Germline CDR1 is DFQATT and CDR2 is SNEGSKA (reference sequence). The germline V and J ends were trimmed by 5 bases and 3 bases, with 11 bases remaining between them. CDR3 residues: CSAADRFYEQYF. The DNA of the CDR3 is TGCAGTGCTGCAGACAGGTTCTACGAGCAGTACTTC.

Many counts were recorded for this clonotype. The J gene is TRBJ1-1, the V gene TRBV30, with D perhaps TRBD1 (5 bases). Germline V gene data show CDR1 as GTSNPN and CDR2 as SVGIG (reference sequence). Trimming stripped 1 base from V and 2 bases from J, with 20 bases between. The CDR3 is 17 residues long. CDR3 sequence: CAWSGLWGIALNTEAFF. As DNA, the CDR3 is TGTGCCTGGAGTGGTTTGTGGGGGATAGCCTTAAACACTGAAGCTTTCTTT.

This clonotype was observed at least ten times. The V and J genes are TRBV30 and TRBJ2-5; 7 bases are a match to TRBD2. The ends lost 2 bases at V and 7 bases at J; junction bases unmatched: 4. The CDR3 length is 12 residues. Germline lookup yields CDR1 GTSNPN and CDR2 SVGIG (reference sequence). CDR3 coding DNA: TGTGCCTGGAGTCCTAGCGGCGGGACCCAGTACTTC. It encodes CAWSPSGGTQYF.

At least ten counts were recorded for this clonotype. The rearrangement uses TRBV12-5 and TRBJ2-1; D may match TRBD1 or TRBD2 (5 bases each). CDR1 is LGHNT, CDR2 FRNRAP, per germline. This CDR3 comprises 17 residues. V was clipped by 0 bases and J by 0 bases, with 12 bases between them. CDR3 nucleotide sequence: TGTGCTAGTGGTTTGGTAAACGGGGCAGCCTCCTACAATGAGCAGTTCTTC. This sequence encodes CASGLVNGAASYNEQFF. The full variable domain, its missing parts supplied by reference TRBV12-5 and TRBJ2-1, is DARVTQTPRHKVTEMGQEVTMRCQPILGHNTVFWYRQTMMQGLELLAYFRNRAPLDDSGMPKDRFSAEMPDATLATLKIQPSEPRDSAVYFCASGLVNGAASYNEQFFGPGTRLTVL.

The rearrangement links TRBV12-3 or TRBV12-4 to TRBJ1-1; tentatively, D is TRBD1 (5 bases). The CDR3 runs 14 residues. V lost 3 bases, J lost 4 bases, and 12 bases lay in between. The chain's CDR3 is CASSLRAGGTEAFF. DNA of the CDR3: TGTGCCAGCAGTTTGAGGGCGGGGGGCACTGAAGCTTTCTTT.

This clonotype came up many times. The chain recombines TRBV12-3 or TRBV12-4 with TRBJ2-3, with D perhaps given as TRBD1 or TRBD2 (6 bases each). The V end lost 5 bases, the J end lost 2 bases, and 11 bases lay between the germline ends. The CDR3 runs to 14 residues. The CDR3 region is CASSTGAATDTQYF. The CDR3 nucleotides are TGTGCCAGCAGTACGGGGGCCGCCACAGATACGCAGTATTTT.

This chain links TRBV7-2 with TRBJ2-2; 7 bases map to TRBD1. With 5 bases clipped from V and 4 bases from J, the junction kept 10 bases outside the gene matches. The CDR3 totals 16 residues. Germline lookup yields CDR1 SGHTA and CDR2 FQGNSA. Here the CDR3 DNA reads TGTGCCAGCAGCAGAGACTCAGACAGGGCCACCGGGGAGCTGTTTTTT. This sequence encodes CASSRDSDRATGELFF.

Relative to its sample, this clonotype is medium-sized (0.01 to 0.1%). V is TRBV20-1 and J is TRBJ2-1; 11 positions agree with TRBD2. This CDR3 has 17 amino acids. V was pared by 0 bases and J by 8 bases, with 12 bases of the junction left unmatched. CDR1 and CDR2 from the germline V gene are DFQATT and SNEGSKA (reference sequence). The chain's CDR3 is CSARDQSSGGSGHEQFF. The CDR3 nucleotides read TGCAGTGCTAGAGACCAATCTAGCGGGGGGTCCGGTCATGAGCAGTTCTTC.

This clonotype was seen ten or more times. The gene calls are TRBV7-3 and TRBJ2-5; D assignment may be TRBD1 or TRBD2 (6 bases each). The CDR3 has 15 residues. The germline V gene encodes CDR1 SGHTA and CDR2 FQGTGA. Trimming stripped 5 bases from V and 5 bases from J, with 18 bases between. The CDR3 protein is CASSAEGTPKETQYF. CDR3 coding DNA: TGTGCCAGCAGCGCGGAGGGGACACCCAAGGAGACCCAGTACTTC.

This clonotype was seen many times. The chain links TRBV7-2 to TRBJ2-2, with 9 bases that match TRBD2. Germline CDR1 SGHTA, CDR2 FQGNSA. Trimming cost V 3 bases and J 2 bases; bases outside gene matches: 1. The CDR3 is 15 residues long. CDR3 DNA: TGTGCCAGCAGCTTTAGCGGGGGAAACACCGGGGAGCTGTTTTTT. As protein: CASSFSGGNTGELFF. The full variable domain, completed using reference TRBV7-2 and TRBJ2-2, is GAGVSQSPSNKVTEKGKDVELRCDPISGHTALYWYRQSLGQGLEFLIYFQGNSAPDKSGLPSDRFSAERTGGSVSTLTIQRTQQEDSAVYLCASSFSGGNTGELFFGEGSRLTVL.

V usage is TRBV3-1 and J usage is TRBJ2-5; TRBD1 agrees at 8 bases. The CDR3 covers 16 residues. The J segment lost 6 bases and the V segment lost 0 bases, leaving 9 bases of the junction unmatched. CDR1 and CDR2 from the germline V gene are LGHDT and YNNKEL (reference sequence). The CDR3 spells CASSQETSTGDKTQYF. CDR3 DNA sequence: TGTGCCAGCAGCCAAGAAACGTCGACAGGGGACAAGACCCAGTACTTC.

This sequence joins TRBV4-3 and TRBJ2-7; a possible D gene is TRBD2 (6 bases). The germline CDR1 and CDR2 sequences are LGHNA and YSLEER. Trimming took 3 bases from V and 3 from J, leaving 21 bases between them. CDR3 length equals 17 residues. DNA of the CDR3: TGCGCCAGCAGCCATCCTCGCGGGGAGCCCACGTGCTACGAGCAGTACTTC. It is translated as CASSHPRGEPTCYEQYF.

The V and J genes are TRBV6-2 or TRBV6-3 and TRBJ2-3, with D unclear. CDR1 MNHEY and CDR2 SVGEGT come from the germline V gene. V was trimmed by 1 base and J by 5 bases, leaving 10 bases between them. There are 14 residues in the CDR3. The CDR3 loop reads CASSYWSWGDTQYF. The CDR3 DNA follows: TGTGCCAGCAGTTACTGGAGTTGGGGAGATACGCAGTATTTT.

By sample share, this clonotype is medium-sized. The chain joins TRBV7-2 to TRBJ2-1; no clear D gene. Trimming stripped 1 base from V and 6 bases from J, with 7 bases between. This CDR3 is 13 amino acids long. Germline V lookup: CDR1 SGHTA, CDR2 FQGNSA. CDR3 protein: CASSLGPANEQFF. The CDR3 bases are TGTGCCAGCAGCTTAGGGCCAGCCAATGAGCAGTTCTTC.

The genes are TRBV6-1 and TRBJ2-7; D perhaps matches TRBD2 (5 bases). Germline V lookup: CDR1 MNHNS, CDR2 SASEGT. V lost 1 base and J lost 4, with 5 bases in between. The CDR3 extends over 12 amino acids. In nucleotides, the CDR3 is TGTGCCAGCAGTGAAGGAGGGTACGAGCAGTACTTC. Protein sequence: CASSEGGYEQYF.

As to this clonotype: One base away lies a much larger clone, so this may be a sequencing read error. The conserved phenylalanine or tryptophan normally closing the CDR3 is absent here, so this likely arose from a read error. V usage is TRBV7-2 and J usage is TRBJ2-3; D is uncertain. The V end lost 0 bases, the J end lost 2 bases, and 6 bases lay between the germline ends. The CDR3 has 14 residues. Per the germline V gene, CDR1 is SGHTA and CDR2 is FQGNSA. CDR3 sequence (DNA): TGTGCCAGCAGCTTAGCACGCCACACAGATACGCAGTATATT. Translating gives CASSLARHTDTQYI.

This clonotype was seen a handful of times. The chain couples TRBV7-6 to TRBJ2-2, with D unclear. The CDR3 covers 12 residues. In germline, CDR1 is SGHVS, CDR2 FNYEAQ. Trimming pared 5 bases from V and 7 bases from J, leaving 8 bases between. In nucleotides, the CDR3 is TGTGCCAGCAGCACGTCCGGCGGGGAGCTGTTTTTT. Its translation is CASSTSGGELFF.

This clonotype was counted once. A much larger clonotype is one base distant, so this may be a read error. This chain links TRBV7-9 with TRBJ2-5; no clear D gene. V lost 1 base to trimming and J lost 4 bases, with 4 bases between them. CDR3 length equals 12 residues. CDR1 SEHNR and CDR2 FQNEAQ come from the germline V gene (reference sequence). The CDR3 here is CASSLERETQYF. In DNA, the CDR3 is TGTGCCAGCAGCTTAGAGAGAGAGACCCAGTACTTC.

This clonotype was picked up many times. The CDR3 coding sequence is TGTGCCAGCAGCCCCCAACAGGGAAACACCATATATTTT. Amino acids: CASSPQQGNTIYF. This chain links TRBV7-2 with TRBJ1-3; D not resolved. CDR1 is SGHTA, CDR2 FQGNSA, per germline. This CDR3 is built from 13 residues. V lost 5 bases and J 4 bases, leaving 9 bases between the germline ends.

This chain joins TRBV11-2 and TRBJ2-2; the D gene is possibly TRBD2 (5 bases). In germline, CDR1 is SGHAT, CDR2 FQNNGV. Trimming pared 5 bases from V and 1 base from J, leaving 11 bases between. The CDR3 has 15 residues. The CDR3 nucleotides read TGTGCCAGCAGCCGGCCCGGGGTGAACACCGGGGAGCTGTTTTTT. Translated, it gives CASSRPGVNTGELFF.

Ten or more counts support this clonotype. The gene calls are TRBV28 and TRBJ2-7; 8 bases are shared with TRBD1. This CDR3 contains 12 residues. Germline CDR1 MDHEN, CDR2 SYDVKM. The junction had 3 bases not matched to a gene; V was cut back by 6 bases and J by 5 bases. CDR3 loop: CASSDRGHEQYF. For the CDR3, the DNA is TGTGCCAGCAGCGACAGGGGACACGAGCAGTACTTC.